This TCR beta chain was retrieved from a study of OX40 agonist ivuxolimab in advanced cancers. The germline V gene has CDR1 SGHRS and CDR2 YFSETQ. CDR3 length: 14 residues. Trimming removed 1 base from V and 5 bases from J, with 12 bases in between. Only in-frame clones appear in the TCRdb table, and some are missing; sequencing was by immunoSEQ multiplex PCR. The sample lists about 130,000 clones, about 93% occurring once. The source was CD4+ or CD8+ T cells sorted from blood, collected in a trial of the OX40 agonist ivuxolimab. This rearrangement joins TRBV5-1 to TRBJ1-2; D is perhaps TRBD1 (6 bases). This TCR was recovered from an adult with an advanced solid tumor such as melanoma, head and neck, liver or kidney cancer. The CDR3 protein is CASSLTGAGYGYTF. CDR3 bases: TGCGCCAGCAGCTTGACGGGGGCAGGGTATGGCTACACCTTC.